These T cell receptor beta chains were read from a single sample in a study of T cell responses to AZD1222 COVID-19 vaccine. Measured with immunoSEQ multiplex PCR; TCRdb has only the in-frame clones, and not every one. The sample has over 100,000 clones, about 90% seen once. The material sequenced was peripheral blood, taken on day 0 of AZD1222 vaccination. Receptors originate from an adult in good health. The CDR3 runs from the conserved cysteine through the conserved F or W. The order of the fields is J gene, D gene, V gene, clone size, CDR3 DNA, CDR3 protein. A D gene is named only where the DNA matches it firmly. Clone size appears in some rows only: once, few, many, or a class for an expanded clone.

TRBJ2-7 | - | TRBV10-1 | once | TGCGCCAGCAGTGAGGGGGCGGACTACGAGCAGTACTTC | CASSEGADYEQYF
TRBJ1-1 | - | TRBV2 | - | TGTGCCAGCAGTGAGGCAGGTGAAGCTTTCTTT | CASSEAGEAFF
TRBJ2-3 | - | TRBV7-2 | - | TGTGCCAGCAGCGTACCGGGGCGCCCAGATACGCAGTATTTT | CASSVPGRPDTQYF
TRBJ1-5 | - | TRBV19 | - | TGTGCCAGTAAGGGGGAAGGGAGCAATCAGCCCCAGCATTTT | CASKGEGSNQPQHF
TRBJ1-2 | - | TRBV11-2 | once | TGTGCCAGCAGCTTATCCCCCATCCTCTATGGCTACACCTTC | CASSLSPILYGYTF
TRBJ1-1 | - | TRBV5-4 | - | TGTGCCAGCAGCTCGGGACTTCCCAAGACTGAAGCTTTCTTT | CASSSGLPKTEAFF
TRBJ2-3 | - | TRBV5-1 | - | TGCGCCAGCAGCTTGGGGGAGGTTGTAGATACGCAGTATTTT | CASSLGEVVDTQYF
TRBJ2-7 | TRBD1 | TRBV12-3/TRBV12-4 | - | TGTGCCAGCAGTGGCCGGACAGGGGACGAGCAGTACTTC | CASSGRTGDEQYF
TRBJ1-3 | TRBD1 | TRBV5-1 | - | TGCGCCAGCAGCACGGGACAGGGTGCGGGAAACACCATATATTTT | CASSTGQGAGNTIYF
TRBJ1-4 | TRBD1 | TRBV6-6 | - | TGTGCCAGCAGTGCACCGGGACAGACTAATGAAAAACTGTTTTTT | CASSAPGQTNEKLFF
TRBJ2-5 | TRBD2 | TRBV7-9 | - | TGTGCCAGCAGCTTTGCGGCGGGAGGGCCAGAGACCCAGTACTTC | CASSFAAGGPETQYF
TRBJ2-7 | TRBD1 | TRBV18 | - | TGTGCCAGCTCAATGACAGGGGAGCAGTACTTC | CASSMTGEQYF
TRBJ1-6 | - | TRBV4-2 | - | TGTGCCAGCAGCCAAGTGCGACAGCCACCCCTCCACTTT | CASSQVRQPPLHF
TRBJ2-4 | TRBD1 | TRBV28 | - | TGTGCCAGCAGTATACAGGGGGCGAAGGCCTACTTC | CASSIQGAKAYF
TRBJ2-3 | - | TRBV28 | - | TGTGCCAGCAGTTTCGTGATTGGTGAGGCGGAAGATACGCAGTATTTT | CASSFVIGEAEDTQYF
TRBJ1-1 | - | TRBV6-5 | - | TGTGCCAGCAGTTACTCGGGCAGTAACACTGAAGCTTTCTTT | CASSYSGSNTEAFF
TRBJ2-5 | - | TRBV28 | - | TGTGCCAGCAGTTCCCGACAGTGGAAGGTAGGGGAGACCCAGTACTTC | CASSSRQWKVGETQYF